The 21 T cell receptor beta chains below were found in one sample sequenced in a study of spatial heterogeneity in lung cancer. These receptors lack a known antigen. TCRdb fed the 5' RACE reads into MiXCR, producing one record per CDR3 protein. This repertoire shows around 13,000 distinct CDR3 sequences, over 4.5% found once; its top ten account for approximately 26%. General observations from the study: Tumor mutation counts were tracked by expanded intratumoral alpha and beta TCR counts.

Time point denoted: sample taken at primary tumor resection. The sequencing here drew on lung tumor tissue, taken at surgery. The receptors were sampled from a male donor with early-stage non-small cell lung cancer.

Comment on this clonotype: This beta chain slipped into a library made for alpha chains as a stray read, so its size is not meaningful. The chain is built from TRBV19 and TRBJ2-3; D gene uncertain. Germline lookup yields CDR1 LNHDA and CDR2 SQIVND (reference sequence). With 5 bases removed from V and 2 bases from J, the gap between germline ends came to 8 bases. CDR3 length: 13 residues. The CDR3 nucleotides are TGTGCCAGTAGTTCTAGGGTCACAGATACGCAGTATTTT. This codes for CASSSRVTDTQYF. The full variable domain, rest sourced from reference TRBV19 and TRBJ2-3, is DGGITQSPKYLFRKEGQNVTLSCEQNLNHDAMYWYRQDPGQGLRLIYYSQIVNDFQKGDIAEGYSVSREKKESFPLTVTSAQKNPTAFYLCASSSRVTDTQYFGPGTRLTVL.

This clonotype was seen at least ten times. This beta chain is a stray sequence in a library constructed for alpha chains; its clone size is not meaningful. This chain uses TRBV7-2 with TRBJ1-3; D uncertain. The V gene's germline CDR1 is SGHTA and CDR2 FQGNSA. The CDR3 extends over 17 amino acids. V was shortened by 2 bases and J by 4 bases, with 18 bases between the two germline ends. The CDR3 DNA is TGTGCCAGCAGCTTAAACTCAAGGACCTTTTTCGGAAACACCATATATTTT. Its translation is CASSLNSRTFFGNTIYF. The full variable domain, its missing parts supplied by reference TRBV7-2 and TRBJ1-3, is GAGVSQSPSNKVTEKGKDVELRCDPISGHTALYWYRQSLGQGLEFLIYFQGNSAPDKSGLPSDRFSAERTGGSVSTLTIQRTQQEDSAVYLCASSLNSRTFFGNTIYFGEGSWLTVV.

This clonotype has at least ten counts. For a library built for alpha chains, this beta chain is a stray read; little rests on its size. This chain joins TRBV7-8 and TRBJ2-5; D not resolved. The CDR3 length is 15 residues. Trimming stripped 3 bases from V and 5 bases from J, with 16 bases between. The V gene's germline CDR1 is SGHVS and CDR2 FQNEAQ. The CDR3 region is CASSFDASALETQYF. The CDR3 DNA reads as TGTGCCAGCAGCTTCGATGCTTCGGCTCTGGAGACCCAGTACTTC. The full variable domain, rest sourced from reference TRBV7-8 and TRBJ2-5, is GAGVSQSPRYKVAKRGQDVALRCDPISGHVSLFWYQQALGQGPEFLTYFQNEAQLDKSGLPSDRFFAERPEGSVSTLKIQRTQQEDSAVYLCASSFDASALETQYFGPGTRLLVL.

This clonotype was seen ten or more times. This beta chain slipped into a library made for alpha chains as a stray read, so its size is not meaningful. The chain employs TRBV5-1 and TRBJ2-1; 7 nucleotides line up with TRBD2. The CDR3 consists of 15 residues. V trimming: 4 bases; J trimming: 6 bases; junction bases outside the gene matches: 10. Germline V gene data show CDR1 as SGHRS and CDR2 as YFSETQ. CDR3 sequence (DNA): TGCGCCAGCAGCCCGGAAGCGGGGTCGCGCAATGAGCAGTTCTTC. Protein sequence: CASSPEAGSRNEQFF.

This clonotype has at least ten counts. Being off target in a library aimed at alpha chains, this beta chain has a size of little meaning. V usage is TRBV6-5 and J usage is TRBJ1-1, with a possible D match to TRBD1 (6 bases). With 4 bases removed from V and 4 bases from J, the gap between germline ends came to 13 bases. Germline V lookup: CDR1 MNHEY, CDR2 SVGAGI. The CDR3 is made up of 14 amino acids. DNA of the CDR3: TGTGCCAGCAGTTTTTCGGACAGTACCACTGAAGCTTTCTTT. It encodes CASSFSDSTTEAFF.

Relative to its sample, this clonotype is medium-sized. The library was prepared for alpha chains; this beta chain is a stray read, so its frequency means little. The rearrangement links TRBV5-1 to TRBJ2-2, with D perhaps matching TRBD1 (6 bases). The length of the CDR3 is 14 residues. CDR1 and CDR2 (germline): SGHRS, YFSETQ. V was shortened by 4 bases and J by 4 bases, with 11 bases between the two germline ends. Here the CDR3 DNA reads TGCGCCAGCAGCCCACAGGGAATCACCGGGGAGCTGTTTTTT. This gives the protein CASSPQGITGELFF. The variable domain in full, completed from reference TRBV5-1 and TRBJ2-2, reads KAGVTQTPRYLIKTRGQQVTLSCSPISGHRSVSWYQQTPGQGLQFLFEYFSETQRNKGNFPGRFSGRQFSNSRSEMNVSTLELGDSALYLCASSPQGITGELFFGEGSRLTVL.

This clonotype has a count of ten or more. The library was prepared for alpha chains; this beta chain is a stray read, so its frequency means little. The genes are TRBV6-2 or TRBV6-3 and TRBJ2-4; D gene uncertain. Trimming took 7 bases from V and 15 from J, leaving 13 bases between them. The CDR3 loop spans 10 amino acids. Germline loops: CDR1 MNHEY, CDR2 SVGEGT. In DNA form, the CDR3 reads TGTGCCAGCAAGGCGGAATGTCGGTACTTC. Translating it yields CASKAECRYF.

This clonotype has ten or more counts. The size of this beta chain means little, since it is a stray read in a library made for alpha chains. The rearrangement links TRBV14 to TRBJ2-3; D remains ambiguous. CDR3 size: 13 residues. Germline lookup yields CDR1 SGHDN and CDR2 FVKESK. Trimming took off 3 bases at V and 0 bases at J, with 4 bases between the two ends. The CDR3 nucleotides read TGTGCCAGCAGCCAGTTGAGCACAGATACGCAGTATTTT. Translating gives CASSQLSTDTQYF. Drawing the rest from reference TRBV14 and TRBJ2-3, the complete variable domain is EAGVTQFPSHSVIEKGQTVTLRCDPISGHDNLYWYRRVMGKEIKFLLHFVKESKQDESGMPNNRFLAERTGGTYSTLKVQPAELEDSGVYFCASSQLSTDTQYFGPGTRLTVL.

At least ten counts were recorded for this clonotype. This beta chain represents an off-target read in a library built for alpha chains; its size is of limited meaning. This CDR3 reads CASSESRDRAHEQYF. In nucleotides, the CDR3 is TGCGCCAGCAGTGAGTCGAGGGACAGGGCCCACGAGCAGTACTTC. V and J are TRBV10-2 and TRBJ2-7; 9 bases are a match to TRBD1. The V gene end was trimmed by 0 bases and the J gene end by 5 bases; junction bases not matched to a gene: 5. The CDR3 extends over 15 amino acids. Germline V gene data show CDR1 as WSHSY and CDR2 as SAAADI.

This clonotype was counted at least ten times. The library was prepared for alpha chains; this beta chain is a stray read, so its frequency means little. The CDR3 DNA follows: TGTGCCAGCAGTGAACTGGGAGCCTCGGAGCAGTTCTTC. Encoded protein: CASSELGASEQFF. The V call is TRBV2, the J call TRBJ2-1; tentatively, D is TRBD2 (5 bases). CDR1 and CDR2 from the germline V gene are SNHLY and FYNNEI. The CDR3 has 13 amino acids. V lost 2 bases to trimming and J lost 10 bases, with 12 bases between them.

The sample holds many counts of this clonotype. This beta chain is an off-target read within a library intended for alpha chains, so its frequency means little. The CDR3, as DNA: TGTGCCAGCAGCCAACGGACAGCCGGGGCCAACGTCCTGACTTTC. Encoded protein: CASSQRTAGANVLTF. V is TRBV3-1 and J is TRBJ2-6; perhaps TRBD1 as D (6 bases). Trimming left V 2 bases short and J 4 bases short, with 9 bases between. In germline, CDR1 is LGHDT, CDR2 YNNKEL (reference sequence). There are 15 residues in the CDR3.

This clonotype was counted between two and nine times. A library prepared for alpha chains yielded this beta chain as an off-target read; its size is of little meaning. The CDR3: CATLPGASYEQYF. CDR3 nucleotide sequence: TGTGCCACCCTTCCAGGGGCTTCCTACGAGCAGTACTTC. This rearrangement joins TRBV28 to TRBJ2-7; a weak D match, TRBD1 (6 bases). The CDR3 length is 13 residues. The V end lost 10 bases, the J end lost 1 base, and 14 bases lay between the germline ends. Germline CDR1 is MDHEN and CDR2 is SYDVKM.

This clonotype was seen repeatedly, ten times or more. This beta chain is an off-target read within a library intended for alpha chains, so its frequency means little. The rearrangement links TRBV7-8 to TRBJ1-2; 11 bases align to TRBD1. The germline V gene has CDR1 SGHVS and CDR2 FQNEAQ. This CDR3 has 16 residues. Germline trimming cut 4 bases from V and 4 bases from J; bases unmatched to any gene: 8. Here the CDR3 DNA reads TGTGCCAGCAGCTCCTCCGGGACAGGGGGTATCTATGGCTACACCTTC. Its protein is CASSSSGTGGIYGYTF.

In its sample, this clonotype was seen a few times. In a library made to pick up alpha chains, this beta chain is a stray read with a size that means little. The V gene is TRBV13, the J gene TRBJ1-2, with 7 nucleotides matching TRBD1. This CDR3 has 14 amino acids. Germline assignment: CDR1 PRHDT and CDR2 FYEKMQ (reference sequence). The junction had 5 bases not matched to a gene; V was cut back by 4 bases and J by 3 bases. CDR3 region: CASSSSQGYYGYTF. As DNA, the CDR3 is TGTGCCAGCAGCTCCTCACAGGGGTACTATGGCTACACCTTC.

This clonotype was found many times. The library was designed around alpha chains, so this beta chain is a stray read whose abundance carries little weight. This chain joins TRBV21-1 and TRBJ1-5. TRBV21-1 is described as a pseudogene. The CDR3 runs 13 residues. The CDR3 coding sequence is TGTGCCAGCAGCAAAAAAGGAAATCAGCCCCAGCATTTT. Translation: CASSKKGNQPQHF.

This clonotype was counted many times. For a library built for alpha chains, this beta chain is a stray read; little rests on its size. The J gene is TRBJ2-5, the V gene TRBV20-1, with unresolved D. The CDR3 consists of 13 residues. V dropped 6 bases and J dropped 2 bases, with 13 bases sitting between them. Germline V gives CDR1 DFQATT, CDR2 SNEGSKA (reference sequence). The CDR3 DNA reads as TGCAGTGCCACGGGCCGTTTACAAGAGACCCAGTACTTC. Its translation: CSATGRLQETQYF.

This clonotype was seen many times. Being off target in a library aimed at alpha chains, this beta chain has a size of little meaning. The chain joins TRBV28 to TRBJ1-5; no clear D gene. Germline CDR1 is MDHEN and CDR2 is SYDVKM. V shed 3 bases and J shed 10 bases, with 10 bases lying between them. The CDR3 contains 12 residues. This CDR3 reads CASSLADRPQHF. In DNA form, the CDR3 reads TGTGCCAGCAGTTTGGCGGATCGACCCCAGCATTTT. Supplemented by reference TRBV28 and TRBJ1-5, the full variable domain reads DVKVTQSSRYLVKRTGEKVFLECVQDMDHENMFWYRQDPGLGLRLIYFSYDVKMKEKGDIPEGYSVSREKKERFSLILESASTNQTSMYLCASSLADRPQHFGDGTRLSIL.

This clonotype was counted at least ten times. The library was prepared for alpha chains; this beta chain is a stray read, so its frequency means little. The chain has TRBV6-6 and TRBJ2-1; 7 nucleotides align to TRBD1. Trimming removed 4 bases from V and 10 bases from J; junction bases left unmatched: 4. Germline V gene sequence: CDR1 MNHNY, CDR2 SVGAGI (reference sequence). This CDR3 comprises 12 residues. This CDR3 is CASSSYRGEQFF. CDR3 bases: TGTGCCAGCAGTTCATACAGGGGAGAGCAGTTCTTC.

This clonotype was picked up many times. The library was designed around alpha chains, so this beta chain is a stray read whose abundance carries little weight. This sequence joins TRBV7-6 and TRBJ2-7; 10 positions agree with TRBD1. The germline CDR1 and CDR2 sequences are SGHVS and FNYEAQ. V dropped 4 bases and J dropped 3; count of bases not matched to a gene: 6. This CDR3 has 15 residues. CDR3 amino acids: CASSSGTGEGYEQYF. The CDR3 nucleotides are TGTGCCAGCAGCTCAGGGACAGGGGAGGGCTACGAGCAGTACTTC.

This clonotype was observed at least ten times. A library made for alpha chains picked up this beta chain off target, so its size means little. The chain couples TRBV4-1 to TRBJ1-5; no firm D call. The V end lost 1 base, the J end lost 5 bases, and 9 bases lay between the germline ends. From germline, CDR1 is MGHRA and CDR2 YSYEKL. The CDR3 spans 14 residues. The CDR3 region is CASSQVGMDQPQHF. The DNA of the CDR3 is TGCGCCAGCAGCCAAGTAGGAATGGATCAGCCCCAGCATTTT.

In the case of this clonotype: With the library built for alpha chains, this beta chain is off target and its frequency is not meaningful. The chain employs TRBV11-2 and TRBJ2-5, with a tentative D call TRBD1 (5 bases). Looked up from germline, CDR1 is SGHAT and CDR2 is FQNNGV. The germline V and J ends were trimmed by 3 bases and 7 bases, with 15 bases remaining between them. The CDR3 is 14 residues long. CDR3 loop: CASSFPQGTGTQYF. DNA for the CDR3: TGTGCCAGCAGCTTTCCCCAGGGTACCGGGACCCAGTACTTC.